The rows below give T cell receptor beta chains drawn from one sample of a study of metastatic and nonmetastatic thyroid tumors. Using MiXCR, TCRdb re-called clones from the PCR reads. In the table there are roughly 20,000 clones, more than 35% of which are singletons. The sequencing input was tumor tissue. The source of these receptors is a female donor with papillary thyroid cancer or a benign thyroid nodule (not recorded which). Some clones in this sample may be carry-over from other donors' samples. Both conserved end residues are part of each CDR3. Each record gives: CDR3 DNA, CDR3 protein, V gene, D gene, CDR3 length, J gene, clone size. A D gene is named only where the DNA matches it firmly. Clone sizes are given selectively: once, few, many, or a class where the clone is expanded.

CDR3 DNA: TGTGCCAGCAGCTTGCTCGGGGGGCGCGAAGATACGCAGTATTTT
CDR3 protein: CASSLLGGREDTQYF
V gene: TRBV7-6
D gene: NA
CDR3 length: 15
J gene: TRBJ2-3
clone size: few

CDR3 DNA: TGTGCCAGCAGCGCGGGACAGGGGTGGAACGAGCAGTACTTC
CDR3 protein: CASSAGQGWNEQYF
V gene: TRBV6-1
D gene: TRBD1
CDR3 length: 14
J gene: TRBJ2-7
clone size: few

CDR3 DNA: TGTGCCAGCCGGGTCGGGGGCGCCAACTATGGCTACACCTTC
CDR3 protein: CASRVGGANYGYTF
V gene: TRBV6-1
D gene: NA
CDR3 length: 14
J gene: TRBJ1-2
clone size: NA

CDR3 DNA: TGTGCCAGCAGTTTGGGACTAGCGGGAGGGTCAGGCAATGAGCAGTTCTTC
CDR3 protein: CASSLGLAGGSGNEQFF
V gene: TRBV27
D gene: TRBD2
CDR3 length: 17
J gene: TRBJ2-1
clone size: few

CDR3 DNA: TGTGCCAGCAGCTCGAGATTTAGCGCTGAAGCTTTCTTT
CDR3 protein: CASSSRFSAEAFF
V gene: TRBV7-9
D gene: NA
CDR3 length: 13
J gene: TRBJ1-1
clone size: NA

CDR3 DNA: TGTGCCAGCAGCTGGAGCGGGGGGGCGTACGAGCAGTACTTC
CDR3 protein: CASSWSGGAYEQYF
V gene: TRBV11-2
D gene: TRBD2
CDR3 length: 14
J gene: TRBJ2-7
clone size: NA

CDR3 DNA: TGTGCCAGCAGTCCACCCCCCCGAGCCTATGGCACTGAAGCTTTCTTT
CDR3 protein: CASSPPPRAYGTEAFF
V gene: TRBV28
D gene: NA
CDR3 length: 16
J gene: TRBJ1-1
clone size: few

CDR3 DNA: TGTGCCAGCAGTCTGGGAAATAATTCACCCCTCCACTTT
CDR3 protein: CASSLGNNSPLHF
V gene: TRBV25-1
D gene: NA
CDR3 length: 13
J gene: TRBJ1-6
clone size: NA

CDR3 DNA: TGTGCCAGCAGTTCGTTGGGACACGACTATGGCTACACCTTC
CDR3 protein: CASSSLGHDYGYTF
V gene: TRBV28
D gene: NA
CDR3 length: 14
J gene: TRBJ1-2
clone size: few

CDR3 DNA: TGTGCCACAAAACCGGGACAGACCTACGAGCAGTACTTC
CDR3 protein: CATKPGQTYEQYF
V gene: TRBV6-1
D gene: TRBD1
CDR3 length: 13
J gene: TRBJ2-7
clone size: NA

CDR3 DNA: TGCAGTGCTAGGGGAGGGCCCCCGGCCAATGAGCAGTTCTTC
CDR3 protein: CSARGGPPANEQFF
V gene: TRBV20-1
D gene: TRBD2
CDR3 length: 14
J gene: TRBJ2-1
clone size: NA

CDR3 DNA: TGTGCCAGCAGTGGGGAAGAGACCCAGTACTTC
CDR3 protein: CASSGEETQYF
V gene: TRBV25-1
D gene: NA
CDR3 length: 11
J gene: TRBJ2-5
clone size: NA

CDR3 DNA: TGTGCCACCAGCAGAGAACAGTTCTACGAGCAGTACTTC
CDR3 protein: CATSREQFYEQYF
V gene: TRBV15
D gene: NA
CDR3 length: 13
J gene: TRBJ2-7
clone size: few

CDR3 DNA: TGTGCCAGCAGCTTACAACCTACGCGGGAGGGCCAGTTCGCAGATACGCAGTATTTT
CDR3 protein: CASSLQPTREGQFADTQYF
V gene: TRBV7-2
D gene: TRBD2
CDR3 length: 19
J gene: TRBJ2-3
clone size: NA

CDR3 DNA: TGTGCCAGTAGCGACAGGATCTATGGCTACACCTTC
CDR3 protein: CASSDRIYGYTF
V gene: TRBV19
D gene: NA
CDR3 length: 12
J gene: TRBJ1-2
clone size: few

CDR3 DNA: TGTGCCAGCAGTGAAAGGTCGGAGCCCTCCTACGAGCAGTACTTC
CDR3 protein: CASSERSEPSYEQYF
V gene: TRBV6-1
D gene: NA
CDR3 length: 15
J gene: TRBJ2-7
clone size: few